A single sample gave rise to the 14 T cell receptor beta chains below, sequenced in a study of blood T cell repertoires in COVID-19. The protocol was immunoSEQ multiplex PCR, while the TCRdb copy is restricted to in-frame clones and leaves out a portion. Of 150,000 to 200,000 clones listed, approximately 80% are singletons. The sample comprised PBMCs or T cells enriched from blood (not recorded which). Source of these receptors: a woman aged 55-69 years who had recovered from COVID-19.

V gene TRBV19 combines with J gene TRBJ1-1; D is unresolved. This CDR3 has 14 residues. Trimming left V 4 bases short and J 1 base short, with 10 bases between. Germline V CDR1 and CDR2: LNHDA, SQIVND (reference sequence). For the CDR3, the DNA is TGTGCCAGTAGTACGAACGAGAGGAACACTGAAGCTTTCTTT. Its protein product is CASSTNERNTEAFF.

The V and J genes are TRBV6-5 and TRBJ2-5, with 8 bases lining up with TRBD1. The germline V gene has CDR1 MNHEY and CDR2 SVGAGI. The trim removed 9 bases at V and 1 base at J, leaving 4 bases unmatched. CDR3 length equals 13 residues. CDR3 protein: CASLQGGQETQYF. The CDR3 DNA is TGTGCCAGTCTACAGGGGGGCCAAGAGACCCAGTACTTC.

With regard to this clone: A read error may produce the germline difference seen at one junction end. The J gene is TRBJ1-2, the V gene TRBV5-1; D possibly corresponds to TRBD1 (6 bases). CDR3 length equals 13 residues. Looked up from germline, CDR1 is SGHRS and CDR2 is YFSETQ. As DNA, the CDR3 is TGCGCCAGCAGCTCTCAGCCGGGACCTGAGGGGGCCTTC. Protein: CASSSQPGPEGAF. Drawing the rest from reference TRBV5-1 and TRBJ1-2, the complete variable domain is KAGVTQTPRYLIKTRGQQVTLSCSPISGHRSVSWYQQTPGQGLQFLFEYFSETQRNKGNFPGRFSGRQFSNSRSEMNVSTLELGDSALYLCASSSQPGPEGAFGSGTRLTVV.

The V call is TRBV10-1, the J call TRBJ1-6, with 7 bases lining up with TRBD1. V was pared by 5 bases and J by 9 bases, with 4 bases of the junction left unmatched. This CDR3 has 13 amino acids. Germline CDR1 reads WNHNN; CDR2 reads SYGVQD (reference sequence). CDR3 DNA sequence: TGCGCCAGCAGTCCACAGGGGATTTCACCCCTCCACTTT. The encoded protein is CASSPQGISPLHF.

This clone has a handful of counts. The chain has TRBV20-1 and TRBJ1-2, with D unclear. V dropped 3 bases and J dropped 5 bases, with 13 bases sitting between them. The CDR3 is made up of 13 amino acids. The germline V gene encodes CDR1 DFQATT and CDR2 SNEGSKA (reference sequence). CDR3 residues: CSASDPGSYGYTF. CDR3 DNA: TGCAGTGCTAGTGATCCAGGCTCTTATGGCTACACCTTC.

This clone came up a few times. This sequence joins TRBV2 and TRBJ1-3; D is unclear. Trimming took 5 bases from V and 1 from J, leaving 9 bases between them. Per germline, CDR1 SNHLY and CDR2 FYNNEI. The CDR3 is made up of 14 amino acids. The CDR3 protein is CASSRVGSGNTIYF. The CDR3 bases are TGTGCCAGCAGTCGGGTCGGGTCTGGAAACACCATATATTTT.

V is TRBV6-5 and J is TRBJ1-1; D gene unclear. V was shortened by 5 bases and J by 8 bases, with 15 bases between the two germline ends. Germline V gene sequence: CDR1 MNHEY, CDR2 SVGAGI. This CDR3 region has 13 residues. The CDR3 DNA is TGTGCCAGCAGTACTAGGGCAGGACGAGAAGCTTTCTTT. This codes for CASSTRAGREAFF.

This chain connects TRBV18 to TRBJ2-3; D is perhaps TRBD1 (5 bases). V dropped 2 bases and J dropped 0 bases, with 9 bases sitting between them. Germline loops: CDR1 KGHSH, CDR2 LQKENI. This CDR3 comprises 15 residues. The CDR3 reads CASSPTTDSTDTQYF. Here the CDR3 DNA reads TGTGCCAGCTCACCAACGACAGATAGCACAGATACGCAGTATTTT.

The chain joins TRBV18 to TRBJ1-1, with a weak D call TRBD1 (6 bases). V was cut by 3 bases and J by 3 bases, with 14 bases left in between. Per germline, CDR1 KGHSH and CDR2 LQKENI. This CDR3 spans 15 amino acids. The CDR3 loop reads CASSPRGGSDTEAFF. CDR3 coding DNA: TGTGCCAGCTCACCCCGAGGGGGTAGTGACACTGAAGCTTTCTTT.

The rearrangement joins TRBV11-2 to TRBJ2-1; weak D call: TRBD2 (6 bases). Germline loops: CDR1 SGHAT, CDR2 FQNNGV. The CDR3 consists of 15 residues. Trimming removed 7 bases at V and 5 bases at J, with 18 bases between. In nucleotides, the CDR3 is TGTGCCAGCACCTTCGGGCGGGGTACTAACAATGAGCAGTTCTTC. Its translation is CASTFGRGTNNEQFF.

The CDR3 reads CATSGSGGGYQPQHF. The DNA for the CDR3 is TGTGCCACCAGTGGGTCAGGGGGCGGGTATCAGCCCCAGCATTTT. The chain is built from TRBV24-1 and TRBJ1-5; 8 bases match TRBD1. V lost 5 bases, J lost 5 bases, and 7 bases stayed unmatched. This CDR3 is built from 15 residues. CDR1 KGHDR and CDR2 SFDVKD come from the germline V gene.

The chain has TRBV12-3 or TRBV12-4 and TRBJ2-5; weak D call: TRBD1 (6 bases). There are 13 residues in the CDR3. Deletions cut 5 bases from V and 3 bases from J, with 10 bases between. The CDR3 DNA reads as TGTGCCAGCAGTCCGGACAGCAAAGAGACCCAGTACTTC. Translated: CASSPDSKETQYF.

The chain combines TRBV7-3 with TRBJ2-1, with TRBD2 matching over 9 bases. V was pared by 5 bases and J by 5 bases, with 13 bases of the junction left unmatched. CDR3 size: 17 residues. The germline V gene has CDR1 SGHTA and CDR2 FQGTGA. CDR3 region: CASSRGGSGGSNNEQFF. The CDR3, as DNA: TGTGCCAGCAGCCGCGGAGGTAGCGGGGGCTCTAACAATGAGCAGTTCTTC.

The rearrangement uses TRBV28 and TRBJ1-1; 9 bases fit TRBD1. With 6 bases clipped from V and 5 bases from J, the junction kept 7 bases outside the gene matches. CDR3 length: 14 amino acids. Germline values: CDR1 MDHEN, CDR2 SYDVKM. The DNA of the CDR3 is TGTGCCAGCAGGGTACAGGGGGCTTGGACTGAAGCTTTCTTT. Translation: CASRVQGAWTEAFF.